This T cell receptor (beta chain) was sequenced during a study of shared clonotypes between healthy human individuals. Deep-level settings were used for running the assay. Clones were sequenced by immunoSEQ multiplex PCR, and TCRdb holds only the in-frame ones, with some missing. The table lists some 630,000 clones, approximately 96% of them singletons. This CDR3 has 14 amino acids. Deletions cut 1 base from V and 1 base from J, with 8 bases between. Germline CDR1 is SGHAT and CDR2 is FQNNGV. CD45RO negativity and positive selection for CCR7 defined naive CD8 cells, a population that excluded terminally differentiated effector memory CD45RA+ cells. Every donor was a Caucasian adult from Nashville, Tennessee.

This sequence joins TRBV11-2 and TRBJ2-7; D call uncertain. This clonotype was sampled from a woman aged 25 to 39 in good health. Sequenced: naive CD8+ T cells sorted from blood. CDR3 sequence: CASSLVWQSYEQYF. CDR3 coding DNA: TGTGCCAGCAGCTTAGTTTGGCAATCCTACGAGCAGTACTTC. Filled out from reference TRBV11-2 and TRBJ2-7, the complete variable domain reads EAGVAQSPRYKIIEKRQSVAFWCNPISGHATLYWYQQILGQGPKLLIQFQNNGVVDDSQLPKDRFSAERLKGVDSTLKIQPAKLEDSAVYLCASSLVWQSYEQYFGPGTRLTVT.